These 9 T cell receptor beta chains originate from one sample sequenced in a study of human T cells and chemical hapten exposure. TCRdb used MiXCR to reprocess the RACE reads, holding one entry per CDR3 protein. Here the sample spans 75,000 to 100,000 distinct CDR3 sequences, 7% to 10% being singletons. Sample time point: patch test 2, 6 weeks after DPC sensitization. Specified treatment: therapeutic diphenylcyclopropenone sensitization with weekly scalp DPC. The sequences come from whole blood, collected in connection with sensitization to the hapten diphenylcyclopropenone (DPC). Every receptor here comes from a woman in her forties with alopecia areata. Some clones in this sample may be carry-over from other donors' samples.

Only one count was recorded for this clonotype. A read error may be the cause here, since a much bigger clone is one base away. This is likely a read error, given that the CDR3 carries no conserved phenylalanine or tryptophan at its end. This rearrangement joins TRBV3-1 to TRBJ2-5, with a weak D call TRBD2 (7 bases). Trimming took off 1 base at V and 4 bases at J, with 10 bases between the two ends. The CDR3 runs 14 residues. From germline, CDR1 is LGHDT and CDR2 YNNKEL (reference sequence). CDR3 DNA sequence: TGTGCCAGCAGCCAAGCGGGGGGCGCAGAGACCCAGTACTAC. Translating gives CASSQAGGAETQYY.

This clonotype was counted many times. The chain carries TRBV6-5 and TRBJ1-5; D is perhaps TRBD1 (5 bases). CDR3 length: 13 amino acids. Germline lookup yields CDR1 MNHEY and CDR2 SVGAGI. The ends were cut back, 2 bases at V and 4 bases at J, with 6 bases in the middle. The CDR3 protein is CASSYQGNQPQHF. CDR3 nucleotides: TGTGCCAGCAGTTACCAGGGAAATCAGCCCCAGCATTTT.

This clonotype was seen only a few times. This sequence joins TRBV10-3 and TRBJ2-1, with TRBD2 matching 12 bases. With V trimmed by 11 bases and J by 7 bases, 15 bases remained unmatched. Germline lookup yields CDR1 ENHRY and CDR2 SYGVKD. The CDR3 spans 16 residues. The CDR3 is CAARDTTSGSGNEQFF. The CDR3 nucleotides read TGTGCCGCCCGGGACACGACTAGCGGGAGTGGGAATGAGCAGTTCTTC.

This clonotype appeared a few times. The chain uses TRBV6-1 and TRBJ2-2; tentatively, D is TRBD1 or TRBD2 (5 bases each). The V end lost 2 bases, the J end lost 9 bases, and 13 bases lay between the germline ends. The CDR3 sequence is 14 residues long. Germline assignment: CDR1 MNHNS and CDR2 SASEGT. CDR3 region: CASSESGPPRELFF. CDR3 DNA sequence: TGTGCCAGCAGTGAATCGGGGCCGCCCCGGGAGCTGTTTTTT.

The chain joins TRBV5-1 to TRBJ2-3; D unresolved. The CDR3 covers 15 residues. Germline V lookup: CDR1 SGHRS, CDR2 YFSETQ. V shed 1 base and J shed 5 bases, with 14 bases lying between them. The CDR3 region is CASSLLGTAQDTQYF. The CDR3 DNA follows: TGCGCCAGCAGCTTGTTGGGTACCGCGCAAGATACGCAGTATTTT.

V gene TRBV28 combines with J gene TRBJ1-5; D ambiguous. This CDR3 has 14 residues. Trimming took off 7 bases at V and 7 bases at J, with 17 bases between the two ends. CDR1 is MDHEN, CDR2 SYDVKM, per germline. The CDR3 sequence: CASTLDGGLQPQHF. The CDR3 DNA sequence: TGTGCCAGCACTCTGGACGGAGGATTACAGCCCCAGCATTTT.

This clonotype was seen at least ten times. This sequence joins TRBV20-1 and TRBJ2-1, with D perhaps TRBD2 (5 bases). The CDR3 is made up of 18 amino acids. The V and J ends lost 0 bases and 1 base respectively, with 19 bases between them. Germline V gene data show CDR1 as DFQATT and CDR2 as SNEGSKA (reference sequence). In DNA form, the CDR3 reads TGCAGTGCTAGAGATTTGGGTGCGGGCGGGTTGTCCTACAATGAGCAGTTCTTC. Protein product: CSARDLGAGGLSYNEQFF.

Ten or more counts support this clonotype. The J gene is TRBJ2-5, the V gene TRBV4-2, with 8 bases lining up with TRBD2. With 1 base clipped from V and 2 bases from J, the junction kept 6 bases outside the gene matches. The CDR3 loop spans 16 amino acids. CDR1 LGHNA and CDR2 YNFKEQ come from the germline V gene. In DNA, the CDR3 is TGTGCCAGCAGCCAAGGGGGAGCGGGAGCTCAAGAGACCCAGTACTTC. Protein product: CASSQGGAGAQETQYF.

The rearrangement uses TRBV28 and TRBJ2-1, with D possibly being TRBD1 (5 bases). Trimming cost V 4 bases and J 4 bases, with 11 bases left between them. This CDR3 comprises 14 residues. Per the germline V gene, CDR1 is MDHEN and CDR2 is SYDVKM. CDR3 DNA sequence: TGTGCCAGCAGTTCCGCGGACACTTACAATGAGCAGTTCTTC. Translated, it gives CASSSADTYNEQFF.